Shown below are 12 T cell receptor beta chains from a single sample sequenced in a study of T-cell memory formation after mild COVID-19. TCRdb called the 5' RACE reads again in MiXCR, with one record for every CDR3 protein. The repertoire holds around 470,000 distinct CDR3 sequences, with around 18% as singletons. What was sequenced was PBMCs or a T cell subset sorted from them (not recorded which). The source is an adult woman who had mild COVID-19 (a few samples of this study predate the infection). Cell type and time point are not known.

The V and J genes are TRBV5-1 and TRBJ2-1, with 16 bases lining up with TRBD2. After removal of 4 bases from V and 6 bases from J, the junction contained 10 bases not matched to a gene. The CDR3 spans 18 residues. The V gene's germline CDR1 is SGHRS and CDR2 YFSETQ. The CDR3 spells CASSPGTSGGAAINEQFF. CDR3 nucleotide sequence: TGCGCCAGCAGCCCGGGGACTAGCGGGGGGGCCGCCATCAATGAGCAGTTCTTC.

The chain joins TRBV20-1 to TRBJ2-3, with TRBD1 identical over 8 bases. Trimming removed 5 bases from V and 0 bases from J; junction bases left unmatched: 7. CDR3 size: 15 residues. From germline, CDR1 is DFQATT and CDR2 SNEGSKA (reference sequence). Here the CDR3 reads CSAAPGQESTDTQYF. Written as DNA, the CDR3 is TGCAGTGCTGCACCGGGACAGGAGAGCACAGATACGCAGTATTTT.

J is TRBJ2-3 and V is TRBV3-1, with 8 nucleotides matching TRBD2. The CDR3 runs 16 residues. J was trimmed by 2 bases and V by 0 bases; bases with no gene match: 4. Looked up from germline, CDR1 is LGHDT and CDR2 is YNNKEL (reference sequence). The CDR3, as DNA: TGTGCCAGCAGCCAAGATATAGCGGGGCTCACAGATACGCAGTATTTT. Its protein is CASSQDIAGLTDTQYF.

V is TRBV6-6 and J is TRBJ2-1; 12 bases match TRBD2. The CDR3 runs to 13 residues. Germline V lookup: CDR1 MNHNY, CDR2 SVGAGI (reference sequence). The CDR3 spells CAAGLAGFNEQFF. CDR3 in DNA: TGTGCGGCCGGACTAGCGGGGTTCAATGAGCAGTTCTTC.

CDR3 sequence reads: CASSFRWGQGVTNYGYTF. As DNA, the CDR3 is TGTGCCAGCAGCTTCCGATGGGGACAGGGGGTGACGAACTATGGCTACACCTTC. V gene TRBV5-5 combines with J gene TRBJ1-2; the match to TRBD1 covers 11 bases. The CDR3 has 18 amino acids. Germline trimming cut 2 bases from V and 2 bases from J; bases unmatched to any gene: 11. Germline CDR1 is SGHKS and CDR2 is YYEKEE (reference sequence).

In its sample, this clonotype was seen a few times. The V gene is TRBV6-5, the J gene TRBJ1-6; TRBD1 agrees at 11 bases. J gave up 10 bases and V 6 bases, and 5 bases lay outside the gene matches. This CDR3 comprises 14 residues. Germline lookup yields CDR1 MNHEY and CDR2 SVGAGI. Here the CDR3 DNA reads TGTGCCAGCAGACCGGACAGGGGGCTATCACCCCTCCACTTT. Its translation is CASRPDRGLSPLHF.

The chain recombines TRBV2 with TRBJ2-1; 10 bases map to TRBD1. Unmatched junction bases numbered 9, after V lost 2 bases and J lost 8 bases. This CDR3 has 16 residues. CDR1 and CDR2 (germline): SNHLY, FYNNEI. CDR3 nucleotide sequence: TGTGCCAGCAGTGAAAGCGGGACAGGGGTATTCGATGAGCAGTTCTTC. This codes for CASSESGTGVFDEQFF.

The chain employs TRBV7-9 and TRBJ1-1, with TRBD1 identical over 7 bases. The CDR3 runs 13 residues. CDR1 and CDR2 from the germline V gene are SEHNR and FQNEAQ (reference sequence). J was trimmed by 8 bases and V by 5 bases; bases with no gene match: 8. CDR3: CASSRGGPVEAFF. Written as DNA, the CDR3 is TGTGCCAGCAGCCGAGGGGGCCCCGTAGAAGCTTTCTTT.

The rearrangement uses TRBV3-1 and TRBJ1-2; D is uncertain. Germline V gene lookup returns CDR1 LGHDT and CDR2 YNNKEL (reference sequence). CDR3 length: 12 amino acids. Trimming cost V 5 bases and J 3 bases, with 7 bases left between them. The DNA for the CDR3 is TGTGCCAGCAGCATAAGCTACTATGGCTACACCTTC. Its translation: CASSISYYGYTF.

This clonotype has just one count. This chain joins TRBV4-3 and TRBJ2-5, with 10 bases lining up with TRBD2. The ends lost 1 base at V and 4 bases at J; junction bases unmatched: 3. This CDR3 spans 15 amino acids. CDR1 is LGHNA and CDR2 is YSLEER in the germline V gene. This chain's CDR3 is CASSQGPSGGETQYF. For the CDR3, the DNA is TGCGCCAGCAGCCAAGGTCCTAGCGGGGGAGAGACCCAGTACTTC.

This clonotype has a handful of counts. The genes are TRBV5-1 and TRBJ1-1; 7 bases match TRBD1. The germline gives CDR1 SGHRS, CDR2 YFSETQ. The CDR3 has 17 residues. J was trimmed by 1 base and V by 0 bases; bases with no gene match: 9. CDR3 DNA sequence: TGCGCCAGCAGCTTGGGCCCCGGGACAGACACGAACACTGAAGCTTTCTTT. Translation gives CASSLGPGTDTNTEAFF.

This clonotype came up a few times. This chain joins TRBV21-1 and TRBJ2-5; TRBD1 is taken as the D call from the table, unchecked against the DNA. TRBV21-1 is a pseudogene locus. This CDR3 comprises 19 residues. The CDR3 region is CASSFRTTGQGREQETQYF. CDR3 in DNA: TGTGCCAGCAGCTTCAGGACGACAGGACAGGGGCGAGAGCAAGAGACCCAGTACTTC.